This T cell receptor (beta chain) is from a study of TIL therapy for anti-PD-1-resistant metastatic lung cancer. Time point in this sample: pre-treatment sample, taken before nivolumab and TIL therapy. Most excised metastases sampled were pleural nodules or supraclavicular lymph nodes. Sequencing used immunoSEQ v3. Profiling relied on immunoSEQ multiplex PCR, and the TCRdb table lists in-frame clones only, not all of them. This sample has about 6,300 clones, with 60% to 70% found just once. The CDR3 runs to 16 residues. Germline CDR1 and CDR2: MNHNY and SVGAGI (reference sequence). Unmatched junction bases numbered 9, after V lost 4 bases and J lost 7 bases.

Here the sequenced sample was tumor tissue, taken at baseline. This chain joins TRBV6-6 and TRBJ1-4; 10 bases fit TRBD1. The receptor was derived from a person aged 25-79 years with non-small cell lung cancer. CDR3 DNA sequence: TGTGCCAGCAGTTCCTTCCGGGACAGGGGAGGTGAAAAACTGTTTTTT. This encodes CASSSFRDRGGEKLFF.